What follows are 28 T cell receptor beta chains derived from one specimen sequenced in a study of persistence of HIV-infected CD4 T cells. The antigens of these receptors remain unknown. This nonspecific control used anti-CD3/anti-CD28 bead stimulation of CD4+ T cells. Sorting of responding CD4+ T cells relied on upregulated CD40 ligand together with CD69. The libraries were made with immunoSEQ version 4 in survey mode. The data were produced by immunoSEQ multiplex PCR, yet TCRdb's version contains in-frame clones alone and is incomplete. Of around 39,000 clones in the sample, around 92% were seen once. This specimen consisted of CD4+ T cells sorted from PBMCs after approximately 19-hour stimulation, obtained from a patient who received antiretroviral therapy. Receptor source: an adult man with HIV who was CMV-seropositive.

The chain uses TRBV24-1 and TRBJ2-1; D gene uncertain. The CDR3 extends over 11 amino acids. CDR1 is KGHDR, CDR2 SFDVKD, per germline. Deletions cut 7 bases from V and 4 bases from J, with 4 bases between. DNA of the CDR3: TGTGCCACCAGGGGGTACAATGAGCAGTTCTTC. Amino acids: CATRGYNEQFF.

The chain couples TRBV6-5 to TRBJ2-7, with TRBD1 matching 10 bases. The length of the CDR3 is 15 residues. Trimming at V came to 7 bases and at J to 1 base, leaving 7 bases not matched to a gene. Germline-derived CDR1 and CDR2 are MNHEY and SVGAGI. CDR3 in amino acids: CASTRGTGDSYEQYF. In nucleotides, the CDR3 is TGTGCCAGCACCAGGGGGACAGGGGATTCCTACGAGCAGTACTTC.

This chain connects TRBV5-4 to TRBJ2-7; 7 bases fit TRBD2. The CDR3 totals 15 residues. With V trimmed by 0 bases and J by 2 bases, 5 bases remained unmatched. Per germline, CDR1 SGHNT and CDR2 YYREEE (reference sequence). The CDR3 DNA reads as TGTGCCAGCAGCTTGGATTTGACTAGCACCTACGAGCAGTACTTC. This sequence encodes CASSLDLTSTYEQYF.

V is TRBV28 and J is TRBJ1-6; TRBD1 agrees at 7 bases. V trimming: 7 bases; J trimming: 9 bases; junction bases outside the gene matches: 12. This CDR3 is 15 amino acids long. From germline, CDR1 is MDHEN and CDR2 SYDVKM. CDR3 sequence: CASTTTRGGPSPLHF. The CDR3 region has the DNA TGTGCCAGCACCACAACCAGGGGGGGGCCTTCACCCCTCCACTTT.

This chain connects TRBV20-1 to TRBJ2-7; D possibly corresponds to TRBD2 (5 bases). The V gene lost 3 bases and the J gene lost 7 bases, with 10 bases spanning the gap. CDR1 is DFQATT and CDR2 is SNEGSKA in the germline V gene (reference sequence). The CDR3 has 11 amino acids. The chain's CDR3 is CSARGSGEQYF. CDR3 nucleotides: TGCAGTGCTAGGGGCTCGGGGGAGCAGTACTTC.

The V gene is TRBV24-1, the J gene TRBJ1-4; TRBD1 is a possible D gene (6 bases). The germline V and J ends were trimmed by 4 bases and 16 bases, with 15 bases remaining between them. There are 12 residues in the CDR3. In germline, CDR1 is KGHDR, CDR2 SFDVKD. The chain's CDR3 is CATSEGGGSGFF. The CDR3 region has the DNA TGTGCCACCAGTGAAGGAGGGGGGTCGGGGTTTTTT.

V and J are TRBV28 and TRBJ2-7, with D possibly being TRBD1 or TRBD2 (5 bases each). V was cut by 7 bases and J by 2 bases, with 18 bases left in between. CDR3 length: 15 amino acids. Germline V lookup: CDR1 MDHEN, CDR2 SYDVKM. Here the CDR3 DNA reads TGTGCCAGCACAAGAAATCGGGACCGAGCCTACGAGCAGTACTTC. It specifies CASTRNRDRAYEQYF.

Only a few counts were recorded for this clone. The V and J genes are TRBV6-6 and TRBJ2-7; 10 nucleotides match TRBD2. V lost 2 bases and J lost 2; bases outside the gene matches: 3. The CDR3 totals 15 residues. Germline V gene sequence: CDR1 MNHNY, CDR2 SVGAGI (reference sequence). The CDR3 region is CASSYALAGAYEQYF. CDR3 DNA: TGTGCCAGCAGTTACGCTCTAGCGGGGGCCTACGAGCAGTACTTC.

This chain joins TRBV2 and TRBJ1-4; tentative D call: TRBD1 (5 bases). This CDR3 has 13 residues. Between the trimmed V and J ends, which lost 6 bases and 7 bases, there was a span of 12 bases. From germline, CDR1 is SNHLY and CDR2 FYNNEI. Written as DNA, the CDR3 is TGTGCCAGCAGGAGAGGGGAGGGTGAAAAACTGTTTTTT. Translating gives CASRRGEGEKLFF.

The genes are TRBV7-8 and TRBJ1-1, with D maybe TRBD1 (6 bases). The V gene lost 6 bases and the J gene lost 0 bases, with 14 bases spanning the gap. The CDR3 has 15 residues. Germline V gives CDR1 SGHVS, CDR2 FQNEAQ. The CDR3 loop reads CASRPTTGLNTEAFF. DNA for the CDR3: TGTGCCAGCAGACCTACGACAGGATTGAACACTGAAGCTTTCTTT.

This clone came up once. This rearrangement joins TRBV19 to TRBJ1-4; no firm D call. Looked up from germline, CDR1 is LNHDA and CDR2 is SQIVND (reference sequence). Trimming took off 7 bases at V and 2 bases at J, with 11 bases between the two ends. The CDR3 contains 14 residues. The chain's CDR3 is CASTIATTNEKLFF. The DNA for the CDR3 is TGTGCCAGTACGATTGCTACGACTAATGAAAAACTGTTTTTT.

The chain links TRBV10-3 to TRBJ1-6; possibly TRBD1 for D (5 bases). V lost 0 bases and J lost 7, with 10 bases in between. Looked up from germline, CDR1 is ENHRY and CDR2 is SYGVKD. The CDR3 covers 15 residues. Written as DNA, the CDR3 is TGTGCCATCAGTGAGTCGGGCAGGGTAAATTCACCCCTCCACTTT. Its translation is CAISESGRVNSPLHF.

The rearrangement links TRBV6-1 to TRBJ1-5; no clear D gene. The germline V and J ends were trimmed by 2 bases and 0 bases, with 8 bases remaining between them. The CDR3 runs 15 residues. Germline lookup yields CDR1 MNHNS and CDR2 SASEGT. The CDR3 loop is CASSESGSSNQPQHF. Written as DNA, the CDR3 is TGTGCCAGCAGTGAATCCGGGAGTAGCAATCAGCCCCAGCATTTT.

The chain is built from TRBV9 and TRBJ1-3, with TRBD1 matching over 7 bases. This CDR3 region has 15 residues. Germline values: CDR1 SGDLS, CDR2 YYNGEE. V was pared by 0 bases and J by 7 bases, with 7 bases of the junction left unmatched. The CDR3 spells CASSVDPSGGNTIYF. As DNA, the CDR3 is TGTGCCAGCAGCGTAGACCCTTCAGGGGGGAACACCATATATTTT.

CDR3 in amino acids: CSASTTSDQPQHF. The CDR3 DNA is TGCAGTGCTAGTACGACTTCCGATCAGCCCCAGCATTTT. The chain employs TRBV20-1 and TRBJ1-5; D call uncertain. Germline CDR1 DFQATT, CDR2 SNEGSKA (reference sequence). The CDR3 totals 13 residues. The V gene lost 3 bases and the J gene lost 5 bases, with 11 bases spanning the gap.

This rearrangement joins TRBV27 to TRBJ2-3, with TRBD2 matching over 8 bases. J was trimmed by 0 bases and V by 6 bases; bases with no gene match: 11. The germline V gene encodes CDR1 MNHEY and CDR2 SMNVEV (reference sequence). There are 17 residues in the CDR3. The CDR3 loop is CASRGAGARASTDTQYF. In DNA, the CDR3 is TGTGCCAGCAGAGGAGCGGGGGCCCGTGCTAGCACAGATACGCAGTATTTT.

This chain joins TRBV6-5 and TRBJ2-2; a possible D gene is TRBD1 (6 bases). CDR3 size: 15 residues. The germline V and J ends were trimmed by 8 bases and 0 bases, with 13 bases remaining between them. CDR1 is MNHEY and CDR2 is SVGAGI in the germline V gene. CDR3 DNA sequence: TGTGCCAGCGCACGGGACATCGCGAACACCGGGGAGCTGTTTTTT. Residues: CASARDIANTGELFF.

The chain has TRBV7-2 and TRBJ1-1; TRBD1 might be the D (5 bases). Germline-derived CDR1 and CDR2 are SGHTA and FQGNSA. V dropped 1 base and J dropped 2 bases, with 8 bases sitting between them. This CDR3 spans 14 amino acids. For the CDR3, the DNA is TGTGCCAGCAGCTTAGGACAGTATAACACTGAAGCTTTCTTT. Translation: CASSLGQYNTEAFF.

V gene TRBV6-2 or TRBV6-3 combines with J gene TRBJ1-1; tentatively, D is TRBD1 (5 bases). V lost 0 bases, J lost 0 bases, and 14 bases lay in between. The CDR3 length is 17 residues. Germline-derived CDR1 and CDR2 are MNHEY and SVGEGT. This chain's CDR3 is CASSYSKGVLMNTEAFF. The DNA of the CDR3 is TGTGCCAGCAGTTACTCGAAAGGGGTACTAATGAACACTGAAGCTTTCTTT.

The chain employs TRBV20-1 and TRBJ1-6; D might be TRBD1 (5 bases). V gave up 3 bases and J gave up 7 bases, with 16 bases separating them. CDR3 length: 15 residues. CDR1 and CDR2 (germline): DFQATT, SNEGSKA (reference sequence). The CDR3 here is CSASQPQGGNSPLHF. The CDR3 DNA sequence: TGCAGTGCTAGTCAGCCCCAGGGTGGAAATTCACCCCTCCACTTT.

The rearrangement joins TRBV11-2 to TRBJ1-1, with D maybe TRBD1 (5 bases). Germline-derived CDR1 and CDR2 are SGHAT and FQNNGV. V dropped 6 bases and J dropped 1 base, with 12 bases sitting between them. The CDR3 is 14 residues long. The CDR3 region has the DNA TGTGCCAGCAGTCCACACGACAGGAACACTGAAGCTTTCTTT. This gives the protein CASSPHDRNTEAFF. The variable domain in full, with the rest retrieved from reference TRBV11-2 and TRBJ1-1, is EAGVAQSPRYKIIEKRQSVAFWCNPISGHATLYWYQQILGQGPKLLIQFQNNGVVDDSQLPKDRFSAERLKGVDSTLKIQPAKLEDSAVYLCASSPHDRNTEAFFGQGTRLTVV.

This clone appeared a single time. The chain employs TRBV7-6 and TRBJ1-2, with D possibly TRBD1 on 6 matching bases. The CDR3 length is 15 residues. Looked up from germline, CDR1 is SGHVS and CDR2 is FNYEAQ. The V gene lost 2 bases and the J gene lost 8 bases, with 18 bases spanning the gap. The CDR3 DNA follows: TGTGCCAGCAGCTTACGAACAGGGAACTCGGGAGGCTACACCTTC. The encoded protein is CASSLRTGNSGGYTF. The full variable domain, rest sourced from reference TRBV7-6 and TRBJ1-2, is GAGVSQSPRYKVTKRGQDVALRCDPISGHVSLYWYRQALGQGPEFLTYFNYEAQQDKSGLPNDRFSAERPEGSISTLTIQRTEQRDSAMYRCASSLRTGNSGGYTFGSGTRLTVV.

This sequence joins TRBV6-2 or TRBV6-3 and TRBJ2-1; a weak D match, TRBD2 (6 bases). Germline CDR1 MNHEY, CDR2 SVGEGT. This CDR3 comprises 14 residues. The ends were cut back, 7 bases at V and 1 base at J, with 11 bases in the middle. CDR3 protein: CASIPGTSYNEQFF. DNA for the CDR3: TGTGCCAGCATCCCCGGGACTTCCTACAATGAGCAGTTCTTC.

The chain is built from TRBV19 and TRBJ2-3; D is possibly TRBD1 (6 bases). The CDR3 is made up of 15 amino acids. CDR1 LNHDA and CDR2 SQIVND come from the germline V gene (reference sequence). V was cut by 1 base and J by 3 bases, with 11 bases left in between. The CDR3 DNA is TGTGCCAGTAGTATAGCTTGGGGGCGAACAGATACGCAGTATTTT. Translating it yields CASSIAWGRTDTQYF.

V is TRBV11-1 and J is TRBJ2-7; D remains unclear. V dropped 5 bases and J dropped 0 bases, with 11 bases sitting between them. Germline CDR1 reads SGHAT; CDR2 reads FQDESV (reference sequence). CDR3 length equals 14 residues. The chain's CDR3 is CASSLGFSSYEQYF. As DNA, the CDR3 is TGTGCCAGCAGCCTAGGATTCAGCTCCTACGAGCAGTACTTC.

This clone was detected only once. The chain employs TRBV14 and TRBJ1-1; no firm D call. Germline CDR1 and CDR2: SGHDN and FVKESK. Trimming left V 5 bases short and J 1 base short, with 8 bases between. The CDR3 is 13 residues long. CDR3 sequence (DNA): TGTGCCAGCAGCAAGGTCAGGAACACTGAAGCTTTCTTT. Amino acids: CASSKVRNTEAFF.

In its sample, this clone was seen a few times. The CDR3, as DNA: TGTGCCAGCAGCAACGGGGGGACAGGGTCATACGAGCAGTACTTC. Amino acid sequence: CASSNGGTGSYEQYF. The gene calls are TRBV6-5 and TRBJ2-7, with 9 bases identical to TRBD1. Germline V gives CDR1 MNHEY, CDR2 SVGAGI. The CDR3 extends over 15 amino acids. V was pared by 6 bases and J by 4 bases, with 10 bases of the junction left unmatched.

The CDR3 nucleotides are TGTGCCAGCAGCTTGGGAAGGGAGCGGGGGGGCTACAATGAGCAGTTCTTC. This sequence encodes CASSLGRERGGYNEQFF. This chain connects TRBV5-4 to TRBJ2-1; TRBD2 aligns across 10 bases. V dropped 0 bases and J dropped 3; count of bases not matched to a gene: 6. Looked up from germline, CDR1 is SGHNT and CDR2 is YYREEE (reference sequence). The CDR3 is 17 amino acids.